The 21 T cell receptor beta chains below all came from one sample that was sequenced in a study of early T cells in non-severe SARS-CoV-2 infection. TCRdb re-called the 5' RACE reads with MiXCR, one entry per CDR3 protein. The data show fewer than 55,000 distinct CDR3 sequences, about 9.3% seen once. Sequenced input: whole blood. These TCRs come from an adult who was a healthcare worker with PCR-confirmed SARS-CoV-2 infection or an uninfected control (not recorded which).

This clonotype was counted at least ten times. The J gene is TRBJ1-4, the V gene TRBV19, with 7 bases fitting TRBD1. CDR1 and CDR2 from the germline V gene are LNHDA and SQIVND (reference sequence). V shed 7 bases and J 4 bases; nucleotides not matched to a gene: 6. The CDR3 sequence is 14 residues long. The CDR3 coding sequence is TGTGCCAGTACCCGGACAGGCCTTAATGAAAAACTGTTTTTT. It specifies CASTRTGLNEKLFF.

This clonotype has a count of ten or more. The rearrangement joins TRBV29-1 to TRBJ1-3; unclear D gene. Germline loops: CDR1 SQVTM, CDR2 ANQGSEA. The CDR3 contains 12 residues. V lost 4 bases, J lost 2 bases, and 6 bases lay in between. The DNA for the CDR3 is TGCAGCGTTGGCGAAGCTGGAAACACCATATATTTT. Encoded protein: CSVGEAGNTIYF.

This clonotype was observed many times. The V call is TRBV18, the J call TRBJ1-1; perhaps TRBD1 as D (5 bases). The CDR3 runs to 15 residues. Germline V gene sequence: CDR1 KGHSH, CDR2 LQKENI. Trimming removed 3 bases at V and 1 base at J, with 12 bases between. CDR3 bases: TGTGCCAGCTCACCCCGGGACCCATCGAACACTGAAGCTTTCTTT. The encoded protein is CASSPRDPSNTEAFF. The entire variable domain, with the rest obtained from reference TRBV18 and TRBJ1-1, is as follows: NAGVMQNPRHLVRRRGQEARLRCSPMKGHSHVYWYRQLPEEGLKFMVYLQKENIIDESGMPKERFSAEFPKEGPSILRIQQVVRGDSAAYFCASSPRDPSNTEAFFGQGTRLTVV.

A few counts support this clonotype. The genes are TRBV7-2 and TRBJ1-5; D ambiguous. Germline assignment: CDR1 SGHTA and CDR2 FQGNSA. Deletions cut 6 bases from V and 6 bases from J, with 12 bases between. The CDR3 runs to 13 residues. The CDR3 protein is CASSGTWGQPQHF. The CDR3 DNA reads as TGTGCCAGCAGTGGCACCTGGGGTCAGCCCCAGCATTTT.

This clonotype was seen ten or more times. The rearrangement links TRBV6-2 or TRBV6-3 to TRBJ2-3; D is perhaps TRBD2 (6 bases). CDR1 and CDR2 (germline): MNHEY, SVGEGT. V was cut by 5 bases and J by 0 bases, with 15 bases left in between. The CDR3 length is 16 residues. Written as DNA, the CDR3 is TGTGCCAGCAGTCTGGCTAGCGCCGCTAGCACAGATACGCAGTATTTT. Residues: CASSLASAASTDTQYF.

V and J are TRBV10-3 and TRBJ2-7, with TRBD2 matching 9 bases. Trimming took 4 bases from V and 0 from J; bases not matched to a gene: 1. The CDR3 has 14 residues. Germline CDR1 reads ENHRY; CDR2 reads SYGVKD. The CDR3 region is CAISVLAGSYEQYF. In DNA, the CDR3 is TGTGCCATCAGTGTACTAGCGGGCTCCTACGAGCAGTACTTC.

This clonotype was picked up many times. The chain couples TRBV6-5 to TRBJ2-1, with 7 bases aligning to TRBD1. After removal of 6 bases from V and 6 bases from J, the junction contained 8 bases not matched to a gene. The CDR3 has 14 amino acids. Germline CDR1 is MNHEY and CDR2 is SVGAGI. CDR3 in amino acids: CASSRAAGGNEQFF. CDR3 nucleotides: TGTGCCAGCAGCCGGGCGGCAGGGGGCAATGAGCAGTTCTTC.

This clonotype has at least ten counts. The V call is TRBV7-6, the J call TRBJ2-7; no reliable D call. The length of the CDR3 is 10 residues. Trimming stripped 4 bases from V and 6 bases from J, with 4 bases between. Germline CDR1 is SGHVS and CDR2 is FNYEAQ. The CDR3 spells CASSSPEQYF. In DNA form, the CDR3 reads TGTGCCAGCAGCTCTCCCGAGCAGTACTTC. Complete variable domain (other parts from reference TRBV7-6 and TRBJ2-7): GAGVSQSPRYKVTKRGQDVALRCDPISGHVSLYWYRQALGQGPEFLTYFNYEAQQDKSGLPNDRFSAERPEGSISTLTIQRTEQRDSAMYRCASSSPEQYFGPGTRLTVT.

In regard to this clonotype: A much more abundant neighbour one base away suggests this may be a read error. J is TRBJ2-3 and V is TRBV10-3; TRBD1 agrees at 7 bases. Trimming cost V 5 bases and J 5 bases; bases outside gene matches: 1. The germline V gene encodes CDR1 ENHRY and CDR2 SYGVKD. This CDR3 comprises 12 residues. The CDR3 spells CAISQGVDTQYF. CDR3 nucleotides: TGTGCCATCAGTCAGGGGGTAGATACGCAGTATTTT.

This clonotype was observed a few times. The chain couples TRBV20-1 to TRBJ2-5, with D perhaps TRBD1 (6 bases). V was cut by 6 bases and J by 7 bases, with 15 bases left in between. CDR1 and CDR2 (germline): DFQATT, SNEGSKA (reference sequence). The CDR3 covers 12 residues. Here the CDR3 DNA reads TGCAGTGCAGGTGGGGGCGGAGGGACCCAGTACTTC. Its translation is CSAGGGGGTQYF.

This clonotype was observed at least ten times. CDR3 region: CASSVDSSTDTQYF. The CDR3 DNA reads TGTGCCAGCAGCGTAGACAGTAGCACAGATACGCAGTATTTT. The gene calls are TRBV9 and TRBJ2-3; D unresolved. CDR1 is SGDLS, CDR2 YYNGEE, per germline. Trimming removed 0 bases at V and 0 bases at J, with 5 bases between. The CDR3 runs 14 residues. Complete variable domain (other parts from reference TRBV9 and TRBJ2-3): DSGVTQTPKHLITATGQRVTLRCSPRSGDLSVYWYQQSLDQGLQFLIQYYNGEERAKGNILERFSAQQFPDLHSELNLSSLELGDSALYFCASSVDSSTDTQYFGPGTRLTVL.

Of note for this clonotype: The junction and the germline gene differ at one end; a read error may be behind it. The chain recombines TRBV7-6 with TRBJ2-2; maybe TRBD1 (6 bases). Germline V gene data show CDR1 as SGHVS and CDR2 as FNYEAQ. The CDR3 totals 15 residues. The CDR3 loop reads CVSSSTGIGTGELFF. CDR3 coding DNA: TGTGTCAGCAGCTCCACAGGGATCGGCACCGGGGAGCTGTTTTTT.

This clonotype was counted at least ten times. V gene TRBV21-1 combines with J gene TRBJ1-2. TRBV21-1 is classified as a pseudogene. The CDR3 runs to 14 residues. CDR3 in amino acids: CASSKAYPVYGYTF. CDR3 in DNA: TGTGCCAGCAGCAAAGCGTATCCAGTCTATGGCTACACCTTC.

This clonotype was seen repeatedly, ten times or more. The V gene is TRBV9, the J gene TRBJ1-2, with D possibly being TRBD1 (5 bases). Germline V CDR1 and CDR2: SGDLS, YYNGEE. This CDR3 region has 15 residues. V was clipped by 0 bases and J by 0 bases, with 9 bases between them. The CDR3 sequence is CASSVAATANYGYTF. The CDR3 DNA reads TGTGCCAGCAGCGTAGCGGCGACAGCTAACTATGGCTACACCTTC.

This clonotype was counted many times. The chain carries TRBV12-3 or TRBV12-4 and TRBJ1-2; no firm D call. The length of the CDR3 is 14 residues. V lost 3 bases and J lost 7, with 15 bases in between. CDR3 DNA sequence: TGTGCCAGCAGTTTTGGTGTGACAACCCGTGGCTACACCTTC. The encoded protein is CASSFGVTTRGYTF.

This clonotype was seen repeatedly, ten times or more. The chain recombines TRBV14 with TRBJ2-1; D possibly corresponds to TRBD2 (6 bases). Germline V gene sequence: CDR1 SGHDN, CDR2 FVKESK. The V end lost 1 base, the J end lost 3 bases, and 16 bases lay between the germline ends. This CDR3 spans 17 amino acids. CDR3 bases: TGTGCCAGCAGCCAAGTGGGAGGAACTAGTCTCTACAATGAGCAGTTCTTC. Encoded protein: CASSQVGGTSLYNEQFF. The variable domain in full, with the rest retrieved from reference TRBV14 and TRBJ2-1, is EAGVTQFPSHSVIEKGQTVTLRCDPISGHDNLYWYRRVMGKEIKFLLHFVKESKQDESGMPNNRFLAERTGGTYSTLKVQPAELEDSGVYFCASSQVGGTSLYNEQFFGPGTRLTVL.

This clonotype was counted between two and nine times. The J gene is TRBJ2-7, the V gene TRBV7-8; no clear D. V lost 5 bases and J 5 bases, leaving 10 bases between the germline ends. The CDR3 is 12 amino acids. Per the germline V gene, CDR1 is SGHVS and CDR2 is FQNEAQ. The CDR3 loop reads CASSLGTHEQYF. For the CDR3, the DNA is TGTGCCAGCAGCCTCGGAACCCACGAGCAGTACTTC.

This clonotype has ten or more counts. The chain employs TRBV4-1 and TRBJ2-1; no clear D gene. The CDR3 contains 16 residues. Trimming shortened V by 3 bases and J by 0 bases, and 12 bases separated the two germline ends. Germline CDR1 reads MGHRA; CDR2 reads YSYEKL. The CDR3 is CASSQLSAVSYNEQFF. In nucleotides, the CDR3 is TGCGCCAGCAGCCAGCTATCAGCCGTCTCCTACAATGAGCAGTTCTTC.

This clonotype was detected only a few times. The chain is built from TRBV28 and TRBJ1-5; D ambiguous. The CDR3 spans 12 residues. Germline V CDR1 and CDR2: MDHEN, SYDVKM. Trimming pared 6 bases from V and 0 bases from J, leaving 3 bases between. CDR3 region: CASSYSNQPQHF. The CDR3 coding sequence is TGTGCCAGCAGCTATAGCAATCAGCCCCAGCATTTT.

About this clonotype itself: This could be a read error, since a much larger clone is one nucleotide away. The chain uses TRBV6-1 and TRBJ2-7; 8 nucleotides line up with TRBD1. This CDR3 is built from 14 residues. Looked up from germline, CDR1 is MNHNS and CDR2 is SASEGT. The CDR3 loop is CVSSGTGEFYEQYF. CDR3 DNA: TGTGTCAGCAGTGGGACAGGAGAATTCTACGAGCAGTACTTC.

This clonotype was picked up many times. The chain uses TRBV29-1 and TRBJ2-5; 9 bases are shared with TRBD1. CDR3 size: 14 residues. Trimming took 7 bases from V and 3 from J; bases not matched to a gene: 9. Germline CDR1 and CDR2: SQVTM and ANQGSEA. The CDR3 spells CSGAGTGTKETQYF. CDR3 DNA: TGCAGCGGGGCCGGGACAGGGACGAAAGAGACCCAGTACTTC.